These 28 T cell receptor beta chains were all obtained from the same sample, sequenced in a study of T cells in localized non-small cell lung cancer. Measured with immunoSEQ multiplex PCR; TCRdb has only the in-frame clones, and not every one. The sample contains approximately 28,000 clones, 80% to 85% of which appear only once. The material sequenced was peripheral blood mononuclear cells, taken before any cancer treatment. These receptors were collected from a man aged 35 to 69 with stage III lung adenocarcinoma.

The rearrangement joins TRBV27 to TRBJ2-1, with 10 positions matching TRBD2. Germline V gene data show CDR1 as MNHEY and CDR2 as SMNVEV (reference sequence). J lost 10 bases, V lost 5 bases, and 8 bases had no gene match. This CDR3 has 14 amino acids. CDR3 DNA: TGTGCCAGCAGTCTCAATCTAGCGGGAGACGAGCAGTTCTTC. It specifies CASSLNLAGDEQFF.

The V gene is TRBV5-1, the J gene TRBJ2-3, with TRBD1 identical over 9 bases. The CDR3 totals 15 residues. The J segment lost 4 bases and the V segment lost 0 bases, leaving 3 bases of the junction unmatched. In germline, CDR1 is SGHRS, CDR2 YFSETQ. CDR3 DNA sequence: TGCGCCAGCAGCTTGGGACAGGGGGATTCAGATACGCAGTATTTT. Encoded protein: CASSLGQGDSDTQYF.

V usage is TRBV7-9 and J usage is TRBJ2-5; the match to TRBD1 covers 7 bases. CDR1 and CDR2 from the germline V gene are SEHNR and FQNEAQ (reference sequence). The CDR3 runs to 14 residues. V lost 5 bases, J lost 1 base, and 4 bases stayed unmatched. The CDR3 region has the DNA TGTGCCAGCAGCCCGGGACAGCCCCAAGAGACCCAGTACTTC. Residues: CASSPGQPQETQYF. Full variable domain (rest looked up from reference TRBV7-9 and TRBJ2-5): DTGVSQNPRHKITKRGQNVTFRCDPISEHNRLYWYRQTLGQGPEFLTYFQNEAQLEKSRLLSDRFSAERPKGSFSTLEIQRTEQGDSAMYLCASSPGQPQETQYFGPGTRLLVL.

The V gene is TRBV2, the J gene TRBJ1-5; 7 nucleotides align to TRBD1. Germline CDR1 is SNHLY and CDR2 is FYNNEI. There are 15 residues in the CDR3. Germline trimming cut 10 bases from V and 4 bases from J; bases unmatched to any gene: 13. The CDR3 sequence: CATGGRAGGNQPQHF. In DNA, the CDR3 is TGTGCCACCGGGGGGCGGGCAGGGGGTAATCAGCCCCAGCATTTT.

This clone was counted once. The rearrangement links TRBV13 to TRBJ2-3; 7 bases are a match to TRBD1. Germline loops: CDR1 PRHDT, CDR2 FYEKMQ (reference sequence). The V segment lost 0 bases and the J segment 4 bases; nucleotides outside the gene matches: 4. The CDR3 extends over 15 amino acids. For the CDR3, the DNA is TGTGCCAGCAGCTTAGGGGACAGGCTTCCAGATACGCAGTATTTT. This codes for CASSLGDRLPDTQYF.

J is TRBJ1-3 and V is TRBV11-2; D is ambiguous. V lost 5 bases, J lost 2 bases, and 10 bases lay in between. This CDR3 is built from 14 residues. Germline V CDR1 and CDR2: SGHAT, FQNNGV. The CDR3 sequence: CASSPSGPGNTIYF. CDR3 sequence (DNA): TGTGCCAGCAGCCCCTCAGGACCTGGAAACACCATATATTTT.

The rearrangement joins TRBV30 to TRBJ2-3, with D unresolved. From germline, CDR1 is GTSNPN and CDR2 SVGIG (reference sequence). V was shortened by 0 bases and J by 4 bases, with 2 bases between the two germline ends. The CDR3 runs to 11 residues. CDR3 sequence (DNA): TGTGCCTGGAGTGTATCAGATACGCAGTATTTT. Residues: CAWSVSDTQYF.

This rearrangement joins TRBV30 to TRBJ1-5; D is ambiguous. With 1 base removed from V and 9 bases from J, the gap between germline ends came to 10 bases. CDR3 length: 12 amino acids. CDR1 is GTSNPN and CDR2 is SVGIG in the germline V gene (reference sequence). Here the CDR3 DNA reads TGTGCCTGGAGTGGAAATCTAGGGCCCCAGCATTTT. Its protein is CAWSGNLGPQHF.

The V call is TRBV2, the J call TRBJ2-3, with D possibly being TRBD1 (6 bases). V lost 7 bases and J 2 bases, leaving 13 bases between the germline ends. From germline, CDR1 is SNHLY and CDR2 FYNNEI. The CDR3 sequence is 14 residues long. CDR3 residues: CASIPGVNTDTQYF. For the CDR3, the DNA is TGTGCCAGCATTCCAGGGGTGAACACAGATACGCAGTATTTT.

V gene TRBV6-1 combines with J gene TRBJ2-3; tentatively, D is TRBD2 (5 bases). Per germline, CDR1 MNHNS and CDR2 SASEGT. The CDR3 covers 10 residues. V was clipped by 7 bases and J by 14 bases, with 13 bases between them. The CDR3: CASTDRTPYF. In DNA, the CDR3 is TGTGCCAGCACCGATCGGACTCCGTATTTT.

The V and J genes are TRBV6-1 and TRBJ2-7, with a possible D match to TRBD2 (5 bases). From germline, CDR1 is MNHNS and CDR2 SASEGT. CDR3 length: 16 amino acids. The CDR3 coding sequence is TGTGCCAGCAGGGAAGGGAGTAGGGCAGGATATTACGAGCAGTACGTC. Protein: CASREGSRAGYYEQYV.

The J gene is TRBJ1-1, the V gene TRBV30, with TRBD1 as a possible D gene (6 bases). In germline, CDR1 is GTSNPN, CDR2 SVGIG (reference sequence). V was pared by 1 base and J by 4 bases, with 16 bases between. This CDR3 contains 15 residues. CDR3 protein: CAWSDPYRAVTEAFF. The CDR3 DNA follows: TGTGCCTGGAGTGACCCCTACAGGGCGGTCACTGAAGCTTTCTTT.

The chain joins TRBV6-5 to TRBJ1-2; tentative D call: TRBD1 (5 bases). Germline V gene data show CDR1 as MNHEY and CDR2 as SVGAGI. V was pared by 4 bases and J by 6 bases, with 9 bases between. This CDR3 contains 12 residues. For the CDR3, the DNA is TGTGCCAGCAGTTGGCAGGGCAATGGCTACACCTTC. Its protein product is CASSWQGNGYTF.

CDR3 loop: CASSSRTDGAEAFF. The CDR3 region has the DNA TGCGCCAGCAGCTCTAGGACAGACGGGGCTGAAGCTTTCTTT. The chain joins TRBV5-1 to TRBJ1-1; TRBD1 might be the D (6 bases). The V end lost 3 bases, the J end lost 6 bases, and 15 bases lay between the germline ends. The V gene's germline CDR1 is SGHRS and CDR2 YFSETQ. This CDR3 is built from 14 residues.

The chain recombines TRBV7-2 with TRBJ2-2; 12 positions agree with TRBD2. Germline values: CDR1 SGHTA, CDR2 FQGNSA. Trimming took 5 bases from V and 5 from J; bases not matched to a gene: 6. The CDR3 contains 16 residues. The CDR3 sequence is CASSRLTSGGTGELFF. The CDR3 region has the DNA TGTGCCAGCAGCCGTTTGACTAGCGGGGGAACCGGGGAGCTGTTTTTT.

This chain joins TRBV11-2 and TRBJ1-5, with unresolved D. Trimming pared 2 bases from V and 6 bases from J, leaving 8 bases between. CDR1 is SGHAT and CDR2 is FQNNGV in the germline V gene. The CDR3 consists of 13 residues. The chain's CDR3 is CASSLFLGQPQHF. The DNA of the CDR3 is TGTGCCAGCAGCTTATTCTTAGGTCAGCCCCAGCATTTT.

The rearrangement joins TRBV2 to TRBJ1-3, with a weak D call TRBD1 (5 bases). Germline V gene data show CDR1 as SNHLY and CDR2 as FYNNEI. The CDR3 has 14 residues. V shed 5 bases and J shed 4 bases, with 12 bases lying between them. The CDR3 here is CASSFRVSGNTIYF. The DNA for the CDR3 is TGTGCCAGCAGTTTCAGGGTTTCGGGAAACACCATATATTTT. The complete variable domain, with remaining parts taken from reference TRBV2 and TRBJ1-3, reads EPEVTQTPSHQVTQMGQEVILRCVPISNHLYFYWYRQILGQKVEFLVSFYNNEISEKSEIFDDQFSVERPDGSNFTLKIRSTKLEDSAMYFCASSFRVSGNTIYFGEGSWLTVV.

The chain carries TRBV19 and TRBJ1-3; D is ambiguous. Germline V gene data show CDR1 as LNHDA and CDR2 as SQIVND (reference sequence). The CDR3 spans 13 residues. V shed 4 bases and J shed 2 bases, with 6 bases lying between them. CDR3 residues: CASSRQAGNTIYF. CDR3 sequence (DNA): TGTGCCAGTAGTAGACAAGCTGGAAACACCATATATTTT.

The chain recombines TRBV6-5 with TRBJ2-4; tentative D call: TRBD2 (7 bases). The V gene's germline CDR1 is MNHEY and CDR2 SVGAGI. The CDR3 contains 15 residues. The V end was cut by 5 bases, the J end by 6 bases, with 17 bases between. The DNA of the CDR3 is TGTGCCAGCAGTAGAGGGGGAGGGGGAGGAAACATTCAGTACTTC. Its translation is CASSRGGGGGNIQYF.

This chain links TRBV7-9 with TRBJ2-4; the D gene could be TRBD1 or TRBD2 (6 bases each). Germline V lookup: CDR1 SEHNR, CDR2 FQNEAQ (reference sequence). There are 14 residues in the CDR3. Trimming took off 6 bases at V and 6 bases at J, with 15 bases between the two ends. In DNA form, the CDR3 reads TGTGCCAGCAGTATTGGGGGGCAAGGAAACATTCAGTACTTC. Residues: CASSIGGQGNIQYF.

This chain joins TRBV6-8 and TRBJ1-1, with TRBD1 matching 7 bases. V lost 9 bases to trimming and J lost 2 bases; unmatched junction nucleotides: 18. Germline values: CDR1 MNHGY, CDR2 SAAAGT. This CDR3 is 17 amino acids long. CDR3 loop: CARKHGLFDRANTEAFF. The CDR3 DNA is TGTGCCAGGAAACATGGCCTTTTTGACAGGGCCAACACTGAAGCTTTCTTT.

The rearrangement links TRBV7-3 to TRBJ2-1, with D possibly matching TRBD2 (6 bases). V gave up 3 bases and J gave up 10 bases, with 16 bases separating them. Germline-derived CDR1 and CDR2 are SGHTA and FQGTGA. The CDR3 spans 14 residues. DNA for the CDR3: TGTGCCAGCAGCTTCGGAGGGAGCTCTCCCGAGCAGTTCTTC. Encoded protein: CASSFGGSSPEQFF.

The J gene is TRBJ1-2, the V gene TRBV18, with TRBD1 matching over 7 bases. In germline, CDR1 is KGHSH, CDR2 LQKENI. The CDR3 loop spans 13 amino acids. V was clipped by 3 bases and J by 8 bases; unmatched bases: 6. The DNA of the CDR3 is TGTGCCAGCTCACCCGGACAGGAGGGGGGCTACACCTTC. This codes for CASSPGQEGGYTF.

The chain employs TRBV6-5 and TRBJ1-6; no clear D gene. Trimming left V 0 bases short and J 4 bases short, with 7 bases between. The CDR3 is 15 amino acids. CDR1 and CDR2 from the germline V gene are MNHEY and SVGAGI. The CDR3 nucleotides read TGTGCCAGCAGTTACTCGGGCCCTTATAATTCACCCCTCCACTTT. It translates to CASSYSGPYNSPLHF.

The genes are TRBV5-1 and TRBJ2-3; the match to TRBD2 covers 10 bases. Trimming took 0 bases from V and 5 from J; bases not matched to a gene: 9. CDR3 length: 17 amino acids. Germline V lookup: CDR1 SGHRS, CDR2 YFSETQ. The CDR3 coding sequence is TGCGCCAGCAGCTTGGCCGTGGCTAGCGGGGGACAAGATACGCAGTATTTT. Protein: CASSLAVASGGQDTQYF.

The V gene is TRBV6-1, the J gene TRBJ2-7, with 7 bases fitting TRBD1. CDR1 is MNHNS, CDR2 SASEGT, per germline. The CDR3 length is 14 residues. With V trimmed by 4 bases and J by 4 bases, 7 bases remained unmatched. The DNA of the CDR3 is TGTGCCAGCAGTGGACAGGGTGGTGGATACGAGCAGTACGTC. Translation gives CASSGQGGGYEQYV.

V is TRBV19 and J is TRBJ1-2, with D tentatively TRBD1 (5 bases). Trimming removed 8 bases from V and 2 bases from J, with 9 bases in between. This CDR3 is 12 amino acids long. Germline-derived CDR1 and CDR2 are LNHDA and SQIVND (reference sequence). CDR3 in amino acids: CASYGGNYGYTF. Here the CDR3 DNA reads TGTGCCAGTTATGGGGGGAACTATGGCTACACCTTC. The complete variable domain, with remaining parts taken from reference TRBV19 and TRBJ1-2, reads DGGITQSPKYLFRKEGQNVTLSCEQNLNHDAMYWYRQDPGQGLRLIYYSQIVNDFQKGDIAEGYSVSREKKESFPLTVTSAQKNPTAFYLCASYGGNYGYTFGSGTRLTVV.

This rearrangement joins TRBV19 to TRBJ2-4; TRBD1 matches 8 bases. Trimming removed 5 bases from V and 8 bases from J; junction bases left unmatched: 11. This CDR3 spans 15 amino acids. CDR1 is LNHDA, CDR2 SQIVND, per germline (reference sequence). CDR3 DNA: TGTGCCAGTAGTCCCTTTTCACAGGGGGGAGACATTCAGTACTTC. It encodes CASSPFSQGGDIQYF.